A single sample is the source of the 2 T cell receptor beta chains below, sequenced in a study of blood T cell repertoires in COVID-19. Produced via immunoSEQ multiplex PCR; TCRdb's table is partial and in-frame only. The table records about 180,000 clones, 85% to 90% of them present only once. Material for sequencing was peripheral blood. Source of these receptors: a person aged 65 to 79 with COVID-19, enrolled during active disease.

The chain is built from TRBV27 and TRBJ1-6; tentative D call: TRBD1 (6 bases). Trimming stripped 3 bases from V and 6 bases from J, with 9 bases between. CDR1 MNHEY and CDR2 SMNVEV come from the germline V gene (reference sequence). The CDR3 has 14 residues. The CDR3 region has the DNA TGTGCCAGCAGTTTCGGGACAAGTAATTCACCCCTCCACTTT. Residues: CASSFGTSNSPLHF.

The rearrangement links TRBV12-3 or TRBV12-4 to TRBJ1-2; no firm D call. The CDR3 runs 12 residues. The V and J ends lost 8 bases and 6 bases respectively, with 13 bases between them. The CDR3 reads CASRLNIDGYTF. DNA for the CDR3: TGTGCCAGCCGCCTCAACATTGATGGCTACACCTTC.